This T cell receptor beta chain was observed in a study of Ad26.COV2.S vaccination and SARS-CoV-2 variants. As to treatment: around 19 received Ad26.COV2.S at low or high dose, single or two shots; roughly five received placebo; per-sample allocation not given. Sampling was done on day 63 after the first vaccine or placebo injection. Points from the study as a whole: People given the vaccine had a wider spike-specific TCR breadth than placebo recipients did.

This clone has a single count. Its matching antigen is unknown. The CDR3 contains 12 residues. Germline V lookup: CDR1 MDHEN, CDR2 SYDVKM. V lost 0 bases, J lost 7 bases, and 4 bases lay in between. This table comes from immunoSEQ multiplex PCR, and its TCRdb copy is limited to in-frame clones, with some not included. The table records a few hundred thousand clones, 90% of them present only once. The TCR comes from a person between 18 and 59 years old who received the Ad26.COV2.S COVID-19 vaccine or a placebo. The chain has TRBV28 and TRBJ2-1; unclear D gene. This sample comprised peripheral blood, obtained in a trial of Ad26.COV2.S vaccine versus placebo. The CDR3 DNA follows: TGTGCCAGCAGTTTATGGGGGAATGAGCAGTTCTTC. The encoded protein is CASSLWGNEQFF. The whole variable domain, filled in from reference TRBV28 and TRBJ2-1, reads DVKVTQSSRYLVKRTGEKVFLECVQDMDHENMFWYRQDPGLGLRLIYFSYDVKMKEKGDIPEGYSVSREKKERFSLILESASTNQTSMYLCASSLWGNEQFFGPGTRLTVL.